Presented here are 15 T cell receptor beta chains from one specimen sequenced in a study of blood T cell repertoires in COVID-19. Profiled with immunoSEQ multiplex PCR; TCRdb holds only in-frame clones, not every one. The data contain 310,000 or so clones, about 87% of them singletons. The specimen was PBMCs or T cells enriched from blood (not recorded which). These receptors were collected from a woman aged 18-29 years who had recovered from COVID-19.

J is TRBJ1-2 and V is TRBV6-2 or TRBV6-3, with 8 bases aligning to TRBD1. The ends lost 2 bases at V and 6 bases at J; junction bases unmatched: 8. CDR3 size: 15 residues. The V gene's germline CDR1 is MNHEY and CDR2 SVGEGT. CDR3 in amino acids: CASSYVGGQGHGYTF. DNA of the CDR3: TGTGCCAGCAGTTACGTGGGAGGACAGGGCCATGGCTACACCTTC.

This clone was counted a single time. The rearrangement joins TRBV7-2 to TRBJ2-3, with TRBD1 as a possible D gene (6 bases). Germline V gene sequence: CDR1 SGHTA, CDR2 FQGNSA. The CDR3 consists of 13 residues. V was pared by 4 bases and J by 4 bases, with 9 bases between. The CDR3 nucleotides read TGTGCCAGCAGCTCCCCAGGGGCAGATACGCAGTATTTT. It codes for CASSSPGADTQYF. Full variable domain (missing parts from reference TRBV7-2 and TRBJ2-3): GAGVSQSPSNKVTEKGKDVELRCDPISGHTALYWYRQSLGQGLEFLIYFQGNSAPDKSGLPSDRFSAERTGGSVSTLTIQRTQQEDSAVYLCASSSPGADTQYFGPGTRLTVL.

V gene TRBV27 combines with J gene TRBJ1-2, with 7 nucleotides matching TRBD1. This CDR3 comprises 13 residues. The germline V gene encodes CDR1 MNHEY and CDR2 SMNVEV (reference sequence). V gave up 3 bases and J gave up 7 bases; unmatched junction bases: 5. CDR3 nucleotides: TGTGCCAGCAGTTTTGTGGCAGGGGGTGGCTACACCTTC. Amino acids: CASSFVAGGGYTF.

CDR3 sequence (DNA): TGTGCCAGCAGTTTTAACGCGGAGGGGGCTTTCTTT. It yields the protein CASSFNAEGAFF. The chain is built from TRBV28 and TRBJ1-1; D is perhaps TRBD1 (5 bases). Trimming took off 3 bases at V and 11 bases at J, with 13 bases between the two ends. CDR1 is MDHEN and CDR2 is SYDVKM in the germline V gene. This CDR3 has 12 residues.

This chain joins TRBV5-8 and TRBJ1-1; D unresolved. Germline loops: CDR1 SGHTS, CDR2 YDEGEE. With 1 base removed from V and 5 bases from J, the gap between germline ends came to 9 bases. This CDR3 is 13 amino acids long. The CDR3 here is CASSLRRATEAFF. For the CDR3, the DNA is TGTGCCAGCAGCTTGCGGCGGGCGACTGAAGCTTTCTTT.

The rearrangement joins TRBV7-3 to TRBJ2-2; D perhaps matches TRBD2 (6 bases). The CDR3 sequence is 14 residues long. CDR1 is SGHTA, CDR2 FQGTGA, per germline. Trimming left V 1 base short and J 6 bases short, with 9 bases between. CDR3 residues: CASSLMGGPGELFF. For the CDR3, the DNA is TGTGCCAGCAGCTTAATGGGGGGTCCCGGGGAGCTGTTTTTT.

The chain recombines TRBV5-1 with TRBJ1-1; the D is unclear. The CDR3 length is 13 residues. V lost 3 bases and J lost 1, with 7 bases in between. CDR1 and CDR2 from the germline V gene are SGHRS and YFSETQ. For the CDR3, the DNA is TGCGCCAGCAGCTGGGCATCGAACACTGAAGCTTTCTTT. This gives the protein CASSWASNTEAFF.

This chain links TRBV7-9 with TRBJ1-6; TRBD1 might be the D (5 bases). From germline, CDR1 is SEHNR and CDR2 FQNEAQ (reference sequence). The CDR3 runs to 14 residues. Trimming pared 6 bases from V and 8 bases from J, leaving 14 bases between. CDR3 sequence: CASRPTQGDSPLHF. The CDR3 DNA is TGTGCCAGCAGGCCGACACAAGGGGATTCACCCCTCCACTTT.

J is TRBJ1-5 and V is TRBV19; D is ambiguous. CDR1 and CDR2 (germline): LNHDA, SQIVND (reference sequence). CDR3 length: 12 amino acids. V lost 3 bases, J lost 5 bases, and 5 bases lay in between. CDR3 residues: CASSIRYQPQHF. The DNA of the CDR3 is TGTGCCAGTAGTATTCGTTATCAGCCCCAGCATTTT.

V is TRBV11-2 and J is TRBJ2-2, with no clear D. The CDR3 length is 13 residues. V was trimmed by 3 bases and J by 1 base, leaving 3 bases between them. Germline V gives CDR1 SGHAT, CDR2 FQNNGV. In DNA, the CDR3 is TGTGCCAGCAGCTTGAGGAACACCGGGGAGCTGTTTTTT. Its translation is CASSLRNTGELFF.

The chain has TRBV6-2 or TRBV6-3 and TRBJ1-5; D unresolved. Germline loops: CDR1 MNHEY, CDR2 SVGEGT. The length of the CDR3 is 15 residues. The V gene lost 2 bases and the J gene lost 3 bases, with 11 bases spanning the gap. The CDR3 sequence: CASSYPPGDNQPQHF. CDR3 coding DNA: TGTGCCAGCAGTTACCCCCCCGGGGACAATCAGCCCCAGCATTTT.

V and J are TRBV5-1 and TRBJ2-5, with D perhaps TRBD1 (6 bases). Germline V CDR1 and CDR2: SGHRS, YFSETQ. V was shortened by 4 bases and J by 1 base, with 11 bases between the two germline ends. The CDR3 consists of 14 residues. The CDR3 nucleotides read TGCGCCAGCAGCATACAGGGTGCCCAAGAGACCCAGTACTTC. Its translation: CASSIQGAQETQYF. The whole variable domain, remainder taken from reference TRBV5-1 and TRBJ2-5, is KAGVTQTPRYLIKTRGQQVTLSCSPISGHRSVSWYQQTPGQGLQFLFEYFSETQRNKGNFPGRFSGRQFSNSRSEMNVSTLELGDSALYLCASSIQGAQETQYFGPGTRLLVL.

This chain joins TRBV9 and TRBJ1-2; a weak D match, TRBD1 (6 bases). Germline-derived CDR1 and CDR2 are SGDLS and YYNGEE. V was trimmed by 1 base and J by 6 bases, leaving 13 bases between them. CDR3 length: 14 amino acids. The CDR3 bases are TGTGCCAGCAGCGTATTAATCCAGGGGAATGGCTACACCTTC. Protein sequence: CASSVLIQGNGYTF.

CDR3: CASRAQGNTEAFF. The CDR3 coding sequence is TGCGCCAGCAGAGCACAGGGGAACACTGAAGCTTTCTTT. The chain couples TRBV5-1 to TRBJ1-1, with D possibly TRBD1 on 6 matching bases. This CDR3 is 13 amino acids long. Trimming removed 5 bases from V and 1 base from J, with 9 bases in between. The germline V gene has CDR1 SGHRS and CDR2 YFSETQ.

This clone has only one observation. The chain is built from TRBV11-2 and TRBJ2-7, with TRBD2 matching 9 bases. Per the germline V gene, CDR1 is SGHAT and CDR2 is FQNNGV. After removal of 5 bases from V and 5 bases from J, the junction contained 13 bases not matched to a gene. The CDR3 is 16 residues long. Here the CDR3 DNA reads TGTGCCAGCAGCAGCCGCATCGGGCTAGCGGGGAACGAGCAGTACTTC. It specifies CASSSRIGLAGNEQYF.